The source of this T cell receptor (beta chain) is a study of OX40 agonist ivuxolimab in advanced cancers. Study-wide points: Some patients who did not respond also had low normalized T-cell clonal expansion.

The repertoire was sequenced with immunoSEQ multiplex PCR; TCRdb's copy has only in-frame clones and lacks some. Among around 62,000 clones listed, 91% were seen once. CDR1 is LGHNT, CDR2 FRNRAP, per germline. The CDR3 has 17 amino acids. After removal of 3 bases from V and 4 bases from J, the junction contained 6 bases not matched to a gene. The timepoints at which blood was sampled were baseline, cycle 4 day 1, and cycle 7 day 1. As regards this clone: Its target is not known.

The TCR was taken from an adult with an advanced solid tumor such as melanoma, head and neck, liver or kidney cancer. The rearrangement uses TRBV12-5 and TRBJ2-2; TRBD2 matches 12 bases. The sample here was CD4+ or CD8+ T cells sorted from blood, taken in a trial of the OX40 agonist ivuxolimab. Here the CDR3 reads CASGFTRLAGATGELFF. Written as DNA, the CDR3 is TGTGCTAGTGGTTTTACCCGACTAGCGGGAGCCACCGGGGAGCTGTTTTTT. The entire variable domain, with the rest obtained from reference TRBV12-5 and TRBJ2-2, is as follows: DARVTQTPRHKVTEMGQEVTMRCQPILGHNTVFWYRQTMMQGLELLAYFRNRAPLDDSGMPKDRFSAEMPDATLATLKIQPSEPRDSAVYFCASGFTRLAGATGELFFGEGSRLTVL.